This T cell receptor (beta chain) was retrieved from a study of shared clonotypes between healthy human individuals. Study-level results: Naive CD4 clonotypes overlapped across a few donors at around 4.7%.

Clones were sequenced by immunoSEQ multiplex PCR, and TCRdb holds only the in-frame ones, with some missing. The table shows more than 2,000,000 clones, with over 85% occurring only once. To note about this clone: Its antigen is still unknown.

The CDR3 runs 14 residues. The germline gives CDR1 SGHRS, CDR2 YFSETQ. The germline V and J ends were trimmed by 4 bases and 6 bases, with 17 bases remaining between them. The chain employs TRBV5-1 and TRBJ2-7, with TRBD1 as a possible D gene (6 bases). The source is a man between 18 and 29 years old in good health. The sequencing sample was made of naive CD4+ T cells sorted from blood. The subset is: CD45RA+ positively selected. CDR3 residues: CASSQTTGSLEQYF. The CDR3, as DNA: TGCGCCAGCAGCCAAACCACAGGGTCTCTCGAGCAGTACTTC.